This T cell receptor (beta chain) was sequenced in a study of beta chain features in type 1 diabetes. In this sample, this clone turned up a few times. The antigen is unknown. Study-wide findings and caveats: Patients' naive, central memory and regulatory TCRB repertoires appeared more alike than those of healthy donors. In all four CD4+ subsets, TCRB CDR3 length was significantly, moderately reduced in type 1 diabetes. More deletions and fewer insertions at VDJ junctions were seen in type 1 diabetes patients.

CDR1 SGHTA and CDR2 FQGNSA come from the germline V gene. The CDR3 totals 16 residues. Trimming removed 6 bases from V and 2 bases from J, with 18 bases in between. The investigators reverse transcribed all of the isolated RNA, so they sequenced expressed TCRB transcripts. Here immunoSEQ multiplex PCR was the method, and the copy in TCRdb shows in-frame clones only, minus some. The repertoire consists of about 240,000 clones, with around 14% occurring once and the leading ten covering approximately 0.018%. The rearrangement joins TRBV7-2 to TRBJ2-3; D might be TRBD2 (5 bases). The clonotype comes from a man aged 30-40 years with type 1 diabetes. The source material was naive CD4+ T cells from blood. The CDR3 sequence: CASSSRLGGHTDTQYF. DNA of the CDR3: TGTGCCAGCAGTTCTAGGTTGGGCGGGCACACAGATACGCAGTATTTT.